These 5 T cell receptor beta chains were all obtained from the same sample, sequenced in a study of shared clonotypes between healthy human individuals. TCRdb's table, derived via immunoSEQ multiplex PCR, lists solely in-frame clones and lacks some. Of about 2.4 million clones in the sample, 93% are singletons; the top ten hold about 0.38%. Sequencing was performed on naive CD4+ T cells from PBMCs. Stated subset: CD45RA+ positively selected. The source is a man between 18 and 35 years old in good health. Some clones in this sample may be carry-over from other donors' samples.

The chain employs TRBV5-4 and TRBJ2-7; TRBD1 matches at 7 bases. The CDR3 has 13 amino acids. V lost 10 bases and J lost 1; bases outside the gene matches: 8. CDR1 SGHNT and CDR2 YYREEE come from the germline V gene (reference sequence). Here the CDR3 reads CAVADRASYEQYF. CDR3 nucleotide sequence: TGTGCCGTAGCTGACAGGGCTTCCTACGAGCAGTACTTC.

Points on this clone: This same CDR3 is encoded by further DNA sequences in the sample. The CDR3 DNA reads TGTGCCAGCAGTGAGGGCACTGAAGCTTTCTTT. Protein: CASSEGTEAFF. This chain uses TRBV2 with TRBJ1-1, with D unclear. This CDR3 has 11 amino acids. Trimming shortened V by 3 bases and J by 4 bases, and 3 bases separated the two germline ends. Germline CDR1 is SNHLY and CDR2 is FYNNEI.

A remark on this clone: Other DNA sequences in the sample encode the same CDR3. This sequence joins TRBV5-1 and TRBJ2-7; D is unclear. The CDR3 runs 12 residues. CDR1 SGHRS and CDR2 YFSETQ come from the germline V gene. V was pared by 1 base and J by 1 base, with 3 bases between. The CDR3 DNA reads TGCGCCAGCAGCTTGTCATCCTACGAGCAGTACTTC. It is translated as CASSLSSYEQYF.

The chain uses TRBV19 and TRBJ2-1, with unresolved D. V was pared by 2 bases and J by 0 bases, with 11 bases between. The CDR3 consists of 16 residues. Germline V gene lookup returns CDR1 LNHDA and CDR2 SQIVND (reference sequence). This chain's CDR3 is CASSIRVLSSYNEQFF. CDR3 sequence (DNA): TGTGCCAGTAGTATAAGAGTCCTGAGCTCCTACAATGAGCAGTTCTTC.

The rearrangement links TRBV7-9 to TRBJ2-7, with no clear D. Germline V gene data show CDR1 as SEHNR and CDR2 as FQNEAQ (reference sequence). This CDR3 has 12 residues. V gave up 3 bases and J gave up 3 bases, with 6 bases separating them. In DNA form, the CDR3 reads TGTGCCAGCAGCTTCAACGACTACGAGCAGTACTTC. The encoded protein is CASSFNDYEQYF.